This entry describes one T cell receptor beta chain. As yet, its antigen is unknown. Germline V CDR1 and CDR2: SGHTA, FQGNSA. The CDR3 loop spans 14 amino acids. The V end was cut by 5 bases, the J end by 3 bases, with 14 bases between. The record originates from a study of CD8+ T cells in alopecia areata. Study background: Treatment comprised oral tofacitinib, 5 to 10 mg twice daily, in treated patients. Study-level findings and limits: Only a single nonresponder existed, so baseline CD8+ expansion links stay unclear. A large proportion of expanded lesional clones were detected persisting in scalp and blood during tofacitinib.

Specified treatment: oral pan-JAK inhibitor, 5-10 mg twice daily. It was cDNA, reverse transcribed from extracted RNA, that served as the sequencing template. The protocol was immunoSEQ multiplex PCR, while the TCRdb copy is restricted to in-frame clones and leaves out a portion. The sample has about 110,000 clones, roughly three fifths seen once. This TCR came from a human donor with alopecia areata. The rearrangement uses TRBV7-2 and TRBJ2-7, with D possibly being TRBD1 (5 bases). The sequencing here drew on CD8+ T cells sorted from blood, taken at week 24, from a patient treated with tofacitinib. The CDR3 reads CASSAWGRNYEQYF. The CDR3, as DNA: TGTGCCAGCAGCGCTTGGGGCAGAAACTACGAGCAGTACTTC. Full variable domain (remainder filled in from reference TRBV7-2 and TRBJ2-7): GAGVSQSPSNKVTEKGKDVELRCDPISGHTALYWYRQSLGQGLEFLIYFQGNSAPDKSGLPSDRFSAERTGGSVSTLTIQRTQQEDSAVYLCASSAWGRNYEQYFGPGTRLTVT.